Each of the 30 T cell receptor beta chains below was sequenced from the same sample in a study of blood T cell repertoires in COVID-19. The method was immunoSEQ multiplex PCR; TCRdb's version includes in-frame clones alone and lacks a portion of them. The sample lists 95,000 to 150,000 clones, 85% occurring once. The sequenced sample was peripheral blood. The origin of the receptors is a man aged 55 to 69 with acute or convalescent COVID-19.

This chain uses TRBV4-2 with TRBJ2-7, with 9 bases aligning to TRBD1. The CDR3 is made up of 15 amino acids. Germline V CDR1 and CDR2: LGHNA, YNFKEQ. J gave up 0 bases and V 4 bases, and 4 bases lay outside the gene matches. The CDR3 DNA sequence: TGTGCCAGCAGCCTCGGACAGGGGAGCTCCTACGAGCAGTACTTC. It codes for CASSLGQGSSYEQYF.

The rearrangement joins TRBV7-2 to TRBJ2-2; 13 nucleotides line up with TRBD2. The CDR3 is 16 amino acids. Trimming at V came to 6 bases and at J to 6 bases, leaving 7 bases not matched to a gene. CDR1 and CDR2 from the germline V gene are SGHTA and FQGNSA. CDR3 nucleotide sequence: TGTGCCAGCAGTTGGACTAGCGGGAGAGTCGCCGGGGAGCTGTTTTTT. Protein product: CASSWTSGRVAGELFF.

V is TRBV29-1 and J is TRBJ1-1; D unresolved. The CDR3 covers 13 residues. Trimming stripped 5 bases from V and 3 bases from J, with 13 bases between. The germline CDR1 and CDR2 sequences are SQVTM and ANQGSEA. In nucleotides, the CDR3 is TGCAGCGTTAGGCGCGGTGGTGACACTGAAGCTTTCTTT. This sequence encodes CSVRRGGDTEAFF. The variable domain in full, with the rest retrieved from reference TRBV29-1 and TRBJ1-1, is SAVISQKPSRDICQRGTSLTIQCQVDSQVTMMFWYRQQPGQSLTLIATANQGSEATYESGFVIDKFPISRPNLTFSTLTVSNMSPEDSSIYLCSVRRGGDTEAFFGQGTRLTVV.

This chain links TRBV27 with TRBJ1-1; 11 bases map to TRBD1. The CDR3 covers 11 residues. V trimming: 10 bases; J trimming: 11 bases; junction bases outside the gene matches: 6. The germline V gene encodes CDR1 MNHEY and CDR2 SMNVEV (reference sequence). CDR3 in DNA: TGTGCCACCGAGGACAGGGGGCTGGCTTTCTTT. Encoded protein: CATEDRGLAFF.

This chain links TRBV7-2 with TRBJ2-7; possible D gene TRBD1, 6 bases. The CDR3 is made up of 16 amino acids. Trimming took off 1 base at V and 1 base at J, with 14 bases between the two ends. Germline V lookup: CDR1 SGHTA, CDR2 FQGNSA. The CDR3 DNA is TGTGCCAGCAGCTTAGTACATTTAGGGGGTTCCTACGAGCAGTACTTC. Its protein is CASSLVHLGGSYEQYF. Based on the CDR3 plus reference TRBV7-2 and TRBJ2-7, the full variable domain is GAGVSQSPSNKVTEKGKDVELRCDPISGHTALYWYRQSLGQGLEFLIYFQGNSAPDKSGLPSDRFSAERTGGSVSTLTIQRTQQEDSAVYLCASSLVHLGGSYEQYFGPGTRLTVT.

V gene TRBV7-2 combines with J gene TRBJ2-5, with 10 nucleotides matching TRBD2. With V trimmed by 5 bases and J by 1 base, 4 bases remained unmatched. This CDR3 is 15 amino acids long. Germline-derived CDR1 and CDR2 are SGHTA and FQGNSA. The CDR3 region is CASSLGLAVQETQYF. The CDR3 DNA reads TGTGCCAGCAGCCTTGGACTAGCGGTCCAAGAGACCCAGTACTTC.

Here the CDR3 reads CASRGEICGRVRDTQYF. As DNA, the CDR3 is TGTGCCAGCAGGGGGGAAATTTGCGGGAGGGTCCGAGATACGCAGTATTTT. The V and J genes are TRBV6-4 and TRBJ2-3, with 9 bases identical to TRBD2. The trim removed 6 bases at V and 5 bases at J, leaving 15 bases unmatched. CDR3 length: 17 amino acids. Germline V gene sequence: CDR1 MRHNA, CDR2 SNTAGT.

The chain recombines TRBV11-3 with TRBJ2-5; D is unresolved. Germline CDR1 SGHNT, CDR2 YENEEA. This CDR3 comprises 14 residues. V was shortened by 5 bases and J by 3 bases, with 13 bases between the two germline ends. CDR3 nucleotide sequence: TGTGCCAGCAGCCCCTCGAACAGAGAAGAGACCCAGTACTTC. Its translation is CASSPSNREETQYF.

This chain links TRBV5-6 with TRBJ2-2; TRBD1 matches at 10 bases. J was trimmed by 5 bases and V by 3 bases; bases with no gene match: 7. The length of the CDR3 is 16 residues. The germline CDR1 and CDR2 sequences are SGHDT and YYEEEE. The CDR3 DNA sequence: TGTGCCAGCAGCTGGGTTGGACAGGGGGGAACCGGGGAGCTGTTTTTT. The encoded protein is CASSWVGQGGTGELFF.

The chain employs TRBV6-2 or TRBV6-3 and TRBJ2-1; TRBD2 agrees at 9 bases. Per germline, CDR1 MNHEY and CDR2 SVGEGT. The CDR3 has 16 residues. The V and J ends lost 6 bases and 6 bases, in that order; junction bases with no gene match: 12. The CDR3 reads CASSWGGTSRPNEQFF. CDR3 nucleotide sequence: TGTGCCAGCAGCTGGGGGGGGACTAGCCGACCCAATGAGCAGTTCTTC.

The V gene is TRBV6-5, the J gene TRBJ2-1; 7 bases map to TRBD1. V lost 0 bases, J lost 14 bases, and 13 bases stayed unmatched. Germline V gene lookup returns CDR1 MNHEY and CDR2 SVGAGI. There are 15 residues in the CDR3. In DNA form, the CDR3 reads TGTGCCAGCAGTTACTCCGGATCCGCCGGGGACAGCGAGTTCTTC. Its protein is CASSYSGSAGDSEFF.

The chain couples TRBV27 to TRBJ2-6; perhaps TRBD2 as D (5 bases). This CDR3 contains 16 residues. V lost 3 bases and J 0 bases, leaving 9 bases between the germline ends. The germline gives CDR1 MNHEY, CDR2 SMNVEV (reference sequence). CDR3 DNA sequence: TGTGCCAGCAGTTTTGGAGGAATCTCTGGGGCCAACGTCCTGACTTTC. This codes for CASSFGGISGANVLTF.

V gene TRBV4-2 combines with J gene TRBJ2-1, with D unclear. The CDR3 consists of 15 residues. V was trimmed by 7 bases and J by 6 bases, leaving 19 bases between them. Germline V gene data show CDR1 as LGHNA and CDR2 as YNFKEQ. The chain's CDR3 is CASTRTSQRGNEQFF. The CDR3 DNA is TGTGCCAGCACCCGAACATCCCAGCGAGGCAATGAGCAGTTCTTC.

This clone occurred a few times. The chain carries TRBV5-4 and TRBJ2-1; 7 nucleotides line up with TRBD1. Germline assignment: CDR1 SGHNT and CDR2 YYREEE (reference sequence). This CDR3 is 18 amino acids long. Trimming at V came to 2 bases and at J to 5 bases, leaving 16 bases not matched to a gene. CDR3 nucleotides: TGTGCCAGCAGCTTAGGGGGCCCCTCGACACGGGGTAACAATGAGCAGTTCTTC. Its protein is CASSLGGPSTRGNNEQFF.

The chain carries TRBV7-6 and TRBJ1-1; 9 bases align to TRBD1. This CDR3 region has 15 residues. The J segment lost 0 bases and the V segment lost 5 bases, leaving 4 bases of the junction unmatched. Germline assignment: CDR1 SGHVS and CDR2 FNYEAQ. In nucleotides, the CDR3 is TGTGCCAGCAGCGGCGGGACAGGGATGAACACTGAAGCTTTCTTT. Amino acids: CASSGGTGMNTEAFF.

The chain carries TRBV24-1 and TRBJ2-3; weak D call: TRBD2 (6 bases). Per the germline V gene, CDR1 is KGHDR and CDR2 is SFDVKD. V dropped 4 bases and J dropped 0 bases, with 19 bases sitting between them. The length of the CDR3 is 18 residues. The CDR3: CATSDPSVGGPSTDTQYF. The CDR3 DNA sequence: TGTGCCACCAGTGACCCTAGCGTGGGAGGCCCTAGCACAGATACGCAGTATTTT.

The CDR3 region has the DNA TGTGCCAGCAGTTACGGCGGACAGAAGAACACTGAAGCTTTCTTT. It translates to CASSYGGQKNTEAFF. The chain carries TRBV6-5 and TRBJ1-1; TRBD1 might be the D (6 bases). V lost 2 bases to trimming and J lost 1 base, with 11 bases between them. The CDR3 consists of 15 residues. CDR1 and CDR2 (germline): MNHEY, SVGAGI.

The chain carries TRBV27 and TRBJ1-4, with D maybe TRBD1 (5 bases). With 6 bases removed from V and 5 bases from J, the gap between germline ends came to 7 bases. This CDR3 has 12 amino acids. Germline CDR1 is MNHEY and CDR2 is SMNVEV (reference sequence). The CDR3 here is CASRGGNEKLFF. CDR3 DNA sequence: TGTGCCAGCAGGGGGGGGAATGAAAAACTGTTTTTT. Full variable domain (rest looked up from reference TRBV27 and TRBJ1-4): EAQVTQNPRYLITVTGKKLTVTCSQNMNHEYMSWYRQDPGLGLRQIYYSMNVEVTDKGDVPEGYKVSRKEKRNFPLILESPSPNQTSLYFCASRGGNEKLFFGSGTQLSVL.

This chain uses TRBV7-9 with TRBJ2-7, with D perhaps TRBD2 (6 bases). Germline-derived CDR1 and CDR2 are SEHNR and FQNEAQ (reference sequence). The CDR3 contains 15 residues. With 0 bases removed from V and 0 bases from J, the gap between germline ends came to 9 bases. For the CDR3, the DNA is TGTGCCAGCAGCTTAGCGGGGGGAAACTCCTACGAGCAGTACTTC. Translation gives CASSLAGGNSYEQYF.

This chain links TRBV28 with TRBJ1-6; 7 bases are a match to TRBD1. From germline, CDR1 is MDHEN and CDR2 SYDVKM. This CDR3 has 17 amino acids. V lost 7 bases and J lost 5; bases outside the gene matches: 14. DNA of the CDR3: TGTGCCAGCATCACTAGGGGGGTAGGGGGCAATAATTCACCCCTCCACTTT. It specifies CASITRGVGGNNSPLHF.

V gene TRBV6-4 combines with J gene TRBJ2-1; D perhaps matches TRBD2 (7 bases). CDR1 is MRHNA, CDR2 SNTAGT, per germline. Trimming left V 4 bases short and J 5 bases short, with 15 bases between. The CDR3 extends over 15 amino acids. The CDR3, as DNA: TGTGCCAGCAGTGTTGGGGGGGCGAGGAACAATGAGCAGTTCTTC. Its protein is CASSVGGARNNEQFF.

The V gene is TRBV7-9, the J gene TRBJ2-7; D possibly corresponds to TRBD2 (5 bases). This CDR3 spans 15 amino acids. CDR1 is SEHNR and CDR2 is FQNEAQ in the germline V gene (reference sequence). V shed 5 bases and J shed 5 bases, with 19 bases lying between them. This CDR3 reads CASSPPLIAIDEQYF. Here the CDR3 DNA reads TGTGCCAGCAGCCCCCCGCTAATAGCGATCGACGAGCAGTACTTC.

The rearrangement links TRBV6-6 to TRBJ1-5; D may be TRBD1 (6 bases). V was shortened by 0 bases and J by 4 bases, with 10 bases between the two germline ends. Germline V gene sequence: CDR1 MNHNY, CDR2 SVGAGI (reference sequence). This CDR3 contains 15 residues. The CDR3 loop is CASSYSTDSNQPQHF. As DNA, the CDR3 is TGTGCCAGCAGTTACTCGACGGACAGTAATCAGCCCCAGCATTTT.

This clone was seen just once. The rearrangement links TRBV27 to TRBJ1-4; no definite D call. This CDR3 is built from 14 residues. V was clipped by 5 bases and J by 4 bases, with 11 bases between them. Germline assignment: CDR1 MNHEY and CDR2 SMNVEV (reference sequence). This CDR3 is CASSVRRGNEKLFF. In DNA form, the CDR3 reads TGTGCCAGCAGTGTCCGACGGGGTAATGAAAAACTGTTTTTT.

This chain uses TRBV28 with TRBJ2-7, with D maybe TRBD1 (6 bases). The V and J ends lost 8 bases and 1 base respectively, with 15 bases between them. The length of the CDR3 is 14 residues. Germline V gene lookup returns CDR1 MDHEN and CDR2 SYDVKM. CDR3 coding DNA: TGTGCCAGCGTACCCCAGGGGCCTTCCTACGAGCAGTACTTC. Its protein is CASVPQGPSYEQYF.

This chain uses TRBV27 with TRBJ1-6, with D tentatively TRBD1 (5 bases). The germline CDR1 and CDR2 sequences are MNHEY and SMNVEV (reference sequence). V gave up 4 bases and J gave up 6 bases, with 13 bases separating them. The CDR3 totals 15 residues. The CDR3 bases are TGTGCCAGCAGTTCCCCCGGGGGGTCTAATTCACCCCTCCACTTT. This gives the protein CASSSPGGSNSPLHF.

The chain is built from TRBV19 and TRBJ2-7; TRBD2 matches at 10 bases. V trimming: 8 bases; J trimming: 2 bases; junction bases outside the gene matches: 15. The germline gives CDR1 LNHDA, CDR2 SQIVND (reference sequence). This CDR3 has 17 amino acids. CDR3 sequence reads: CASGPFRLAGGPYEQYF. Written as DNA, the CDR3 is TGTGCCAGTGGGCCGTTCCGCTTAGCGGGAGGACCCTACGAGCAGTACTTC.

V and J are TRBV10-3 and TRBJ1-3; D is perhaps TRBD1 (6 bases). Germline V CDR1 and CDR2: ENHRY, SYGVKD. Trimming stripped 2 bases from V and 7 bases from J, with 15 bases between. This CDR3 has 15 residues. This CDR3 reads CAISEPMQRGNTIYF. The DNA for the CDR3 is TGTGCCATCAGTGAGCCCATGCAAAGGGGGAACACCATATATTTT.

CDR3 sequence: CASSSQGGQYF. The CDR3 nucleotides read TGTGCCAGCAGTTCCCAGGGCGGGCAGTACTTC. J is TRBJ2-7 and V is TRBV6-2 or TRBV6-3; perhaps TRBD1 as D (5 bases). The germline V gene has CDR1 MNHEY and CDR2 SVGEGT. The V end was cut by 4 bases, the J end by 9 bases, with 10 bases between. The CDR3 extends over 11 amino acids.

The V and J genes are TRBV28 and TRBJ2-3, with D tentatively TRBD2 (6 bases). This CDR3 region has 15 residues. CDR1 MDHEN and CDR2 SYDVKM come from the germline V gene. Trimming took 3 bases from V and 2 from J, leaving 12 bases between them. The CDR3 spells CASSFFGGSTDTQYF. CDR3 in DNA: TGTGCCAGCAGTTTTTTTGGGGGGTCCACAGATACGCAGTATTTT.